This T cell receptor (beta chain) emerged from a study of T cell responses to AZD1222 COVID-19 vaccine (dated by TCRdb to the early 2020s). For the study in its entirety: AZD1222 recipients with second doses at about 4 weeks or about 12 weeks were pooled, because spike-specific TCR depth and breadth did not differ between schedules. TCR sequencing was performed for 230 to 250 trial participants, of whom approximately 200 were given two doses of AZD1222 and approximately 25 were given two doses of MenACWY control vaccine. Trial participants were enrolled by age into subgroups of 18-55, 56-69 and 70-plus years, and 148, 28 and 57 TCR-sequenced participants, respectively, were included in these subgroups.

The CDR3 spans 13 residues, from the cysteine through the phenylalanine. The read is trimmed to its CDR3 DNA, 39 bases read in frame from base 1. The junction carries 8 bases between V and J, which are trimmed by 3 bases and 5 bases respectively. Reading the germline V gene gives CDR1 MDHEN and CDR2 SYDVKM. The CDR3 regions of human TCRbeta chains were analyzed by immunosequencing. Under the source paper's analysis protocol: TCRs in the repertoires were matched against a reference library of SARS-CoV-2-specific TCRs that had been generated with the MIRA antigen-specificity platform. Breadth was defined as the fraction of unique TCRs that were SARS-CoV-2-associated, and depth was defined as the fraction of total T cells that were SARS-CoV-2-associated. Using the MIRA data, each spike-specific TCR was assigned both to the spike region to which the TCR was reactive and to a CD4 or CD8 class. Log10-transformed breadth and depth values were compared by one-way ANOVA with Sidak's multiple comparisons tests. This is the immuneACCESS table as TCRdb keeps it, with only in-frame sequences that have V and J called. A part of the clones is gone; compared with another copy, unresolved V genes explain less than half, and the rest is unexplained. V and J calls and clone size are given by that table; D and trimming were obtained from the DNA. The sample contains about 260,000 clones, 85% to 95% of them found a single time. Of the sample, roughly 0.5% falls within the top ten clones.

What the work shows at the level of the full study, not this receptor alone: Most participants were white British and females outnumbered males, and the authors suggested that clonal diversity may have been underestimated. Reportedly, almost half of the unique spike-specific TCRs recognized epitopes lying outside the regions that are mutated in the B.1.351 and B.1.1.7 variants. Only six AZD1222 recipients were SARS-CoV-2 seropositive at baseline, limiting conclusions about previously exposed vaccinees. The whole spike protein was spanned by vaccine-associated CD4 TCRs, and dominant responses were seen in regions 160-218 and 743-854. No day 14 peak-response samples were available, so repertoires were characterized only after the peak T cell response. Spike-specific TCR breadth and depth rose significantly after two AZD1222 doses compared with day 0 and with MenACWY recipients. The 56-69-year group was small, and its depth increase did not reach significance, likely because of low power.

To note about this clone: Its antigen remains undetermined. Per-base quality was not reported, and no clone a single base away is much larger than it.

Sample time point, as interpreted from the label and publication: baseline before first vaccination. Vaccinee samples were obtained from the UK trials COV001 and COV002, which included a single-blind randomized controlled phase 2/3 trial of AZD1222 (ChAdOx1 nCoV-19) in healthy adults. Trial participant PBMC samples were collected at day 0 and day 28 after the second dose for TCRbeta chain sequencing. The chain was built from TRBV28 and TRBJ1-5; perhaps TRBD1 is the D gene, with 6 bases matching. The TCR comes from an adult in good health. Sequenced material: peripheral blood, taken on day 0 of AZD1222 vaccination. This receptor carries the CDR3 CASSLTGYQPQHF. In nucleotide form, the sequence is TGTGCCAGCAGTTTGACAGGTTATCAGCCCCAGCATTTT.